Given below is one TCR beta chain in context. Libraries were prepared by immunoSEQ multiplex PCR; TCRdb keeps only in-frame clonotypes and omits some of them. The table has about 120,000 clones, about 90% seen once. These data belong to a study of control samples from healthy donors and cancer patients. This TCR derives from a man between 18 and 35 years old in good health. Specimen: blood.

The CDR3 DNA follows: TGTGCCAGCAGCACCGGGAGGAACTCCTACGAGCAGTACTTC. This translates into CASSTGRNSYEQYF. The chain uses TRBV5-4 and TRBJ2-7; TRBD2 matches at 7 bases. Trimming took 4 bases from V and 0 from J; bases not matched to a gene: 4. The CDR3 has 14 residues. Germline V CDR1 and CDR2: SGHNT, YYREEE (reference sequence).